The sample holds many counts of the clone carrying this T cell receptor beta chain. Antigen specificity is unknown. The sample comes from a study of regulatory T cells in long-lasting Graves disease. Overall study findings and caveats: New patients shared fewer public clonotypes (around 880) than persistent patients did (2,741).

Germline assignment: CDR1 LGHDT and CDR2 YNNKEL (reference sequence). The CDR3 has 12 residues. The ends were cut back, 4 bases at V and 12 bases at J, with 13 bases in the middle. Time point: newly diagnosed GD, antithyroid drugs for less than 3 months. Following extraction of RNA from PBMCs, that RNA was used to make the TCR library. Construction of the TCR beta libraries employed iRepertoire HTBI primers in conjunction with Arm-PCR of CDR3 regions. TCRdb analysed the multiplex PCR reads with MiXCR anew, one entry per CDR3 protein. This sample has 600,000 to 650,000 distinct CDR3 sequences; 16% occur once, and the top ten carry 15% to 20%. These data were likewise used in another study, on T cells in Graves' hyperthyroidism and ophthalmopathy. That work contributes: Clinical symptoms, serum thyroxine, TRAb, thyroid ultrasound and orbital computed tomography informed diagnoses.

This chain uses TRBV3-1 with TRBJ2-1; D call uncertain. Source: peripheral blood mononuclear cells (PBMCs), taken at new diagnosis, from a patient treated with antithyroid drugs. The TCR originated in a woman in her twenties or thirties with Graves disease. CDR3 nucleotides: TGTGCCAGCAGCCCGCCGAGCCCAAGGCAGTTCTTC. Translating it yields CASSPPSPRQFF.